The 24 T cell receptor beta chains below all came from one sample that was sequenced in a study of CD8 T cells in Susac syndrome. The RNA input was 0.5 to 1 ug, and it was reverse transcribed with random hexamers. TCRdb reprocessed the immunoSEQ multiplex PCR reads with MiXCR, giving one entry per CDR3 protein. The sample consists of 50,000 to 65,000 distinct CDR3 sequences, around nine tenths of them appearing once. Sequences were obtained from CD8+ T cells from PBMCs. These receptors were obtained from a human donor in good health.

V gene TRBV5-1 combines with J gene TRBJ2-1; 9 nucleotides align to TRBD1. CDR3 size: 15 residues. CDR1 SGHRS and CDR2 YFSETQ come from the germline V gene. Unmatched junction bases numbered 6, after V lost 2 bases and J lost 6 bases. The CDR3 loop reads CASSFGTGYGNEQFF. The CDR3 DNA sequence: TGCGCCAGCAGCTTCGGGACAGGGTACGGCAATGAGCAGTTCTTC.

V and J are TRBV28 and TRBJ2-1, with TRBD1 matching 9 bases. The CDR3 extends over 13 amino acids. Germline V CDR1 and CDR2: MDHEN, SYDVKM. V was pared by 10 bases and J by 4 bases, with 5 bases of the junction left unmatched. The CDR3 nucleotides read TGTGCCACCCGGGACAGGGATTACAATGAGCAGTTCTTC. It specifies CATRDRDYNEQFF. Full variable domain (rest looked up from reference TRBV28 and TRBJ2-1): DVKVTQSSRYLVKRTGEKVFLECVQDMDHENMFWYRQDPGLGLRLIYFSYDVKMKEKGDIPEGYSVSREKKERFSLILESASTNQTSMYLCATRDRDYNEQFFGPGTRLTVL.

The genes are TRBV6-2 or TRBV6-3 and TRBJ1-1; D is unclear. The germline V and J ends were trimmed by 3 bases and 2 bases, with 10 bases remaining between them. Per the germline V gene, CDR1 is MNHEY and CDR2 is SVGEGT. The CDR3 is 14 amino acids. The CDR3 loop is CASSYLRSNTEAFF. DNA of the CDR3: TGTGCCAGCAGTTATCTACGTAGTAACACTGAAGCTTTCTTT.

There are a few counts of this clonotype. The chain links TRBV9 to TRBJ2-1; maybe TRBD1 (5 bases). The CDR3 runs to 13 residues. CDR1 is SGDLS, CDR2 YYNGEE, per germline. Trimming shortened V by 9 bases and J by 8 bases, and 18 bases separated the two germline ends. CDR3 sequence (DNA): TGTGCCACCAACCCAGGGTTCGGGCATGAGCAGTTCTTC. This codes for CATNPGFGHEQFF. Full variable domain (missing parts from reference TRBV9 and TRBJ2-1): DSGVTQTPKHLITATGQRVTLRCSPRSGDLSVYWYQQSLDQGLQFLIQYYNGEERAKGNILERFSAQQFPDLHSELNLSSLELGDSALYFCATNPGFGHEQFFGPGTRLTVL.

This clonotype is a singleton in its sample. The chain employs TRBV7-9 and TRBJ1-5, with a weak D call TRBD1 (5 bases). CDR3 length equals 14 residues. V was shortened by 3 bases and J by 3 bases, with 9 bases between the two germline ends. Germline CDR1 and CDR2: SEHNR and FQNEAQ (reference sequence). The CDR3 reads CASSFSGDNQPQHF. The DNA for the CDR3 is TGTGCCAGCAGCTTTTCGGGGGACAATCAGCCCCAGCATTTT.

This clonotype has just a few counts. The chain combines TRBV11-1 with TRBJ2-7, with D possibly matching TRBD1 (5 bases). In germline, CDR1 is SGHAT, CDR2 FQDESV (reference sequence). The CDR3 totals 14 residues. The ends were cut back, 5 bases at V and 3 bases at J, with 14 bases in the middle. CDR3 sequence (DNA): TGTGCCAGCAGCCGACAGTACGGTAGCTACGAGCAGTACTTC. Residues: CASSRQYGSYEQYF. Together with reference TRBV11-1 and TRBJ2-7, the CDR3 gives the full variable domain: EAEVAQSPRYKITEKSQAVAFWCDPISGHATLYWYRQILGQGPELLVQFQDESVVDDSQLPKDRFSAERLKGVDSTLKIQPAELGDSAMYLCASSRQYGSYEQYFGPGTRLTVT.

This chain links TRBV25-1 with TRBJ2-7, with D maybe TRBD1 (5 bases). V was pared by 4 bases and J by 6 bases, with 7 bases between. Germline CDR1 reads MGHDK; CDR2 reads SYGVNS. The CDR3 totals 11 residues. In DNA, the CDR3 is TGTGCCAGCAGTGTTAGGGGCGAGCAGTACTTC. Translating it yields CASSVRGEQYF.

The chain carries TRBV6-5 and TRBJ1-4; D is ambiguous. Germline V lookup: CDR1 MNHEY, CDR2 SVGAGI. V gave up 0 bases and J gave up 3 bases, with 14 bases separating them. This CDR3 spans 17 amino acids. DNA for the CDR3: TGTGCCAGCAGTTACTCCCCCGTGATGGTTGCTAATGAAAAACTGTTTTTT. As protein: CASSYSPVMVANEKLFF.

The sample holds one count of this clonotype. J is TRBJ2-5 and V is TRBV6-1; D unclear. Germline assignment: CDR1 MNHNS and CDR2 SASEGT. The CDR3 sequence is 14 residues long. V was trimmed by 1 base and J by 1 base, leaving 7 bases between them. Written as DNA, the CDR3 is TGTGCCAGCAGTGAAGGCCAGTTCCAAGAGACCCAGTACTTC. Translation: CASSEGQFQETQYF.

This chain connects TRBV28 to TRBJ1-1, with D possibly TRBD1 on 6 matching bases. Trimming left V 7 bases short and J 4 bases short, with 16 bases between. The CDR3 consists of 14 residues. The V gene's germline CDR1 is MDHEN and CDR2 SYDVKM. This chain's CDR3 is CASTITGSGTEAFF. In DNA form, the CDR3 reads TGTGCCAGCACCATAACAGGGTCTGGCACTGAAGCTTTCTTT.

The chain uses TRBV28 and TRBJ2-3, with D possibly matching TRBD2 (5 bases). CDR3 length: 14 residues. CDR1 is MDHEN and CDR2 is SYDVKM in the germline V gene. Trimming left V 8 bases short and J 4 bases short, with 16 bases between. CDR3 sequence reads: CASLGNLAPDTQYF. In DNA, the CDR3 is TGTGCCAGCCTCGGGAATTTGGCTCCAGATACGCAGTATTTT.

V and J are TRBV3-1 and TRBJ2-3, with D possibly matching TRBD1 (6 bases). Trimming took 1 base from V and 0 from J, leaving 11 bases between them. CDR3 length: 16 residues. CDR1 LGHDT and CDR2 YNNKEL come from the germline V gene (reference sequence). The CDR3 region is CASSQASGHSTDTQYF. The CDR3, as DNA: TGTGCCAGCAGCCAAGCCTCGGGACACAGCACAGATACGCAGTATTTT.

This chain connects TRBV5-1 to TRBJ2-2; D is unresolved. The CDR3 spans 12 residues. From germline, CDR1 is SGHRS and CDR2 YFSETQ. The CDR3 DNA is TGCGGTAGCCAACAGAACACCGGGGAGCTGTTTTTT. This translates into CGSQQNTGELFF. Using reference TRBV5-1 and TRBJ2-2 for the parts outside the CDR3, the full variable domain is KAGVTQTPRYLIKTRGQQVTLSCSPISGHRSVSWYQQTPGQGLQFLFEYFSETQRNKGNFPGRFSGRQFSNSRSEMNVSTLELGDSALYLCGSQQNTGELFFGEGSRLTVL.

This chain links TRBV19 with TRBJ1-5; the D gene is possibly TRBD1 (6 bases). Germline V lookup: CDR1 LNHDA, CDR2 SQIVND (reference sequence). The germline V and J ends were trimmed by 2 bases and 5 bases, with 13 bases remaining between them. This CDR3 spans 15 amino acids. In DNA form, the CDR3 reads TGTGCCAGTAGTATATCAGGGGTCGCGGATCAGCCCCAGCATTTT. It translates to CASSISGVADQPQHF.

The V gene is TRBV5-1, the J gene TRBJ2-1; TRBD1 agrees at 9 bases. Germline assignment: CDR1 SGHRS and CDR2 YFSETQ. This CDR3 has 18 amino acids. V lost 4 bases, J lost 1 base, and 12 bases stayed unmatched. CDR3 coding DNA: TGCGCCAGCAGCACGCGCAGGACAGGGGATCAGTCCTACAATGAGCAGTTCTTC. Its protein is CASSTRRTGDQSYNEQFF.

The chain links TRBV27 to TRBJ2-7; D remains unclear. The CDR3 has 14 amino acids. Trimming took off 6 bases at V and 3 bases at J, with 15 bases between the two ends. Germline CDR1 is MNHEY and CDR2 is SMNVEV (reference sequence). CDR3 region: CASSLTASGYEQYF. Written as DNA, the CDR3 is TGTGCCAGCAGCCTTACAGCGTCCGGCTACGAGCAGTACTTC.

The V gene is TRBV27, the J gene TRBJ1-2, with 10 bases aligning to TRBD1. CDR1 is MNHEY, CDR2 SMNVEV, per germline (reference sequence). The junction had 2 bases not matched to a gene; V was cut back by 6 bases and J by 4 bases. The CDR3 has 13 residues. The CDR3 region has the DNA TGTGCCAGCAGCCGGACAGGGGGCTATGGCTACACCTTC. Translated, it gives CASSRTGGYGYTF.

The chain employs TRBV27 and TRBJ1-5; 7 bases map to TRBD1. Trimming took 3 bases from V and 6 from J; bases not matched to a gene: 5. The CDR3 has 14 residues. Germline lookup yields CDR1 MNHEY and CDR2 SMNVEV (reference sequence). The CDR3 region is CASSLIGGGQPQHF. CDR3 DNA: TGTGCCAGCAGTTTGATAGGGGGCGGTCAGCCCCAGCATTTT.

In its sample, this clonotype was seen once. The CDR3 DNA reads TGTGCCAGTAGTATAGAGCCCACCCGGGAGCAGTACTTC. Translating it yields CASSIEPTREQYF. The chain links TRBV19 to TRBJ2-7; D remains ambiguous. This CDR3 is 13 amino acids long. The V gene lost 0 bases and the J gene lost 7 bases, with 10 bases spanning the gap. Germline V lookup: CDR1 LNHDA, CDR2 SQIVND (reference sequence).

The rearrangement joins TRBV28 to TRBJ1-5; D remains unclear. CDR3 length equals 16 residues. Germline V lookup: CDR1 MDHEN, CDR2 SYDVKM. V was pared by 5 bases and J by 7 bases, with 21 bases between. This chain's CDR3 is CASSMPPRELKQPQHF. CDR3 bases: TGTGCCAGCAGTATGCCCCCTAGGGAGTTGAAGCAGCCCCAGCATTTT.

The chain couples TRBV24-1 to TRBJ2-1; D is perhaps TRBD1 (5 bases). With 4 bases removed from V and 4 bases from J, the gap between germline ends came to 13 bases. Germline lookup yields CDR1 KGHDR and CDR2 SFDVKD. This CDR3 is built from 15 residues. Here the CDR3 reads CATSDTDSAYNEQFF. CDR3 coding DNA: TGTGCCACCAGTGACACCGACAGTGCTTACAATGAGCAGTTCTTC.

This chain uses TRBV29-1 with TRBJ1-2; 7 bases align to TRBD1. This CDR3 is built from 13 residues. V lost 0 bases to trimming and J lost 7 bases; unmatched junction nucleotides: 5. The V gene's germline CDR1 is SQVTM and CDR2 ANQGSEA. The CDR3 here is CSVEDEGASGYTF. For the CDR3, the DNA is TGCAGCGTTGAAGACGAGGGGGCCAGTGGCTACACCTTC.

The chain has TRBV11-2 and TRBJ1-6, with TRBD1 as a possible D gene (5 bases). The CDR3 contains 15 residues. Germline-derived CDR1 and CDR2 are SGHAT and FQNNGV. Trimming shortened V by 0 bases and J by 13 bases, and 16 bases separated the two germline ends. CDR3 region: CASSLEAGSMYPLHF. The CDR3 DNA is TGTGCCAGCAGCTTAGAAGCAGGGAGCATGTATCCCCTCCACTTT.

The chain joins TRBV5-4 to TRBJ2-3; 9 bases are shared with TRBD2. CDR1 SGHNT and CDR2 YYREEE come from the germline V gene (reference sequence). The V segment lost 3 bases and the J segment 4 bases; nucleotides outside the gene matches: 3. The CDR3 covers 14 residues. CDR3 nucleotide sequence: TGTGCCAGCAGCTCGGGACTAGCTGCAGATACGCAGTATTTT. This encodes CASSSGLAADTQYF.